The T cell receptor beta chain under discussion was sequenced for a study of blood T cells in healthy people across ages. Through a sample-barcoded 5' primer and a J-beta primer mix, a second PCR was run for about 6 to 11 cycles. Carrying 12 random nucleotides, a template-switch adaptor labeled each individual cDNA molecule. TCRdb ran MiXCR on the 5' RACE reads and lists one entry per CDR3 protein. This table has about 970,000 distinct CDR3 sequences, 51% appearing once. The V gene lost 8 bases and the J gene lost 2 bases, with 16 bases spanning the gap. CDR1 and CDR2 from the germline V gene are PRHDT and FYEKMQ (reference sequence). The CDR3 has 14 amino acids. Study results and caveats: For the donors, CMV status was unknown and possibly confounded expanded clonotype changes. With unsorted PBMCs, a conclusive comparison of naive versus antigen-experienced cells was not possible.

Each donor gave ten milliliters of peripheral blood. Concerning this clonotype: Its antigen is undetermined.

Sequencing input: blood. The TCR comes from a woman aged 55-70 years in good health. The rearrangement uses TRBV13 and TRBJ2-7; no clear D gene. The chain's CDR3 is CASSPRTLTYEQYF. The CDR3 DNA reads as TGTGCCAGCTCCCCCCGGACGCTAACCTACGAGCAGTACTTC.